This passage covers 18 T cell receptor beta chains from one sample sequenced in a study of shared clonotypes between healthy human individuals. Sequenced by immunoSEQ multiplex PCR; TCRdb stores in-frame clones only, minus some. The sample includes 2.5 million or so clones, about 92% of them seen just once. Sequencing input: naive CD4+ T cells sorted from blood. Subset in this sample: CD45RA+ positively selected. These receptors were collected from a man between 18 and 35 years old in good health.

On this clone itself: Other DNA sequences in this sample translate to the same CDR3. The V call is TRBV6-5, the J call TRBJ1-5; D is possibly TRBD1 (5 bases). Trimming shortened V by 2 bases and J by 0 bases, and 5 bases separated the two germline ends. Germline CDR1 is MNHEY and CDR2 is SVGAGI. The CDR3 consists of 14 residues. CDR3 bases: TGTGCCAGCAGTTACAGGGGTAGCAATCAGCCCCAGCATTTT. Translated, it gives CASSYRGSNQPQHF.

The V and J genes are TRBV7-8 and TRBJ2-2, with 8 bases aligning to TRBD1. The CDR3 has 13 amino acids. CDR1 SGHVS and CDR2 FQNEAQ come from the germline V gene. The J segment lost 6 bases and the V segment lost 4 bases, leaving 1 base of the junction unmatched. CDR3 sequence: CASSSDRAGELFF. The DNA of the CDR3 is TGTGCCAGCAGCTCGGACAGGGCCGGGGAGCTGTTTTTT.

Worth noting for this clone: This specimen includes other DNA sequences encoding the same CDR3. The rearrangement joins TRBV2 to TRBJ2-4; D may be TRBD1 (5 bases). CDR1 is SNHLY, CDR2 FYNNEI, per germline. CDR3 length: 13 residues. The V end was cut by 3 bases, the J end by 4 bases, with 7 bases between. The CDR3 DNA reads TGTGCCAGCAGTGAGGCAGGGAAAAACATTCAGTACTTC. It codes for CASSEAGKNIQYF.

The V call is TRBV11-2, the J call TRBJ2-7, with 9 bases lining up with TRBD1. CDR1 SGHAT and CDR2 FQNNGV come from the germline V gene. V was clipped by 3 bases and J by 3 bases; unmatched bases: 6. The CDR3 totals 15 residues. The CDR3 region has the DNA TGTGCCAGCAGCTTGGGACAGGGCGGGGGCTACGAGCAGTACTTC. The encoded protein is CASSLGQGGGYEQYF.

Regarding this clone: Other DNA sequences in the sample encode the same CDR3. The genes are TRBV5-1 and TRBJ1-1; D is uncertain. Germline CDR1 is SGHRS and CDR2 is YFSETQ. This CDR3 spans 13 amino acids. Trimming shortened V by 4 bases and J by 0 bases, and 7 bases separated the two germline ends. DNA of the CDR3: TGCGCCAGCAGCGCCCAGTTGAACACTGAAGCTTTCTTT. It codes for CASSAQLNTEAFF. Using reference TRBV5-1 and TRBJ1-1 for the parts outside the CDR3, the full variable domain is KAGVTQTPRYLIKTRGQQVTLSCSPISGHRSVSWYQQTPGQGLQFLFEYFSETQRNKGNFPGRFSGRQFSNSRSEMNVSTLELGDSALYLCASSAQLNTEAFFGQGTRLTVV.

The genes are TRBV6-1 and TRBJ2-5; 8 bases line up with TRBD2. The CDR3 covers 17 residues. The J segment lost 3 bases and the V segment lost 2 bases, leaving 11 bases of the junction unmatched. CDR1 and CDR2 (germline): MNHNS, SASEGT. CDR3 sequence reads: CASSEMVIAGFKETQYF. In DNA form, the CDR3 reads TGTGCCAGCAGTGAAATGGTAATAGCGGGATTTAAAGAGACCCAGTACTTC.

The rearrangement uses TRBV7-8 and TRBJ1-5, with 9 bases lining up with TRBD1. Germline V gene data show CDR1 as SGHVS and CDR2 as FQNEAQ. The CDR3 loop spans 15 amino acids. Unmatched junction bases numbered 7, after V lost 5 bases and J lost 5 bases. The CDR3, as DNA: TGTGCCAGCAGCGCTCAGACAGGGGGGGATCAGCCCCAGCATTTT. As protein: CASSAQTGGDQPQHF.

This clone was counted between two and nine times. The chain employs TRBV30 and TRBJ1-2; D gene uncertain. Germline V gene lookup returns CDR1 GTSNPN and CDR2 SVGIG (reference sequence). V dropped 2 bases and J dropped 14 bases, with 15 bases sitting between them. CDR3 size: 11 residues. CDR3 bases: TGTGCCTGGAGTTATACCGACGCAAAAACCTTC. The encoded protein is CAWSYTDAKTF.

In DNA form, the CDR3 reads TGCGCCAGCAGCTTGAAACCCCAGGGCCAGGATGAGCAGTACTTC. It translates to CASSLKPQGQDEQYF. The V and J genes are TRBV5-1 and TRBJ2-7, with a tentative D call TRBD1 (5 bases). This CDR3 comprises 15 residues. Trimming left V 1 base short and J 7 bases short, with 18 bases between. Germline-derived CDR1 and CDR2 are SGHRS and YFSETQ. The variable domain in full, with the rest retrieved from reference TRBV5-1 and TRBJ2-7, is KAGVTQTPRYLIKTRGQQVTLSCSPISGHRSVSWYQQTPGQGLQFLFEYFSETQRNKGNFPGRFSGRQFSNSRSEMNVSTLELGDSALYLCASSLKPQGQDEQYFGPGTRLTVT.

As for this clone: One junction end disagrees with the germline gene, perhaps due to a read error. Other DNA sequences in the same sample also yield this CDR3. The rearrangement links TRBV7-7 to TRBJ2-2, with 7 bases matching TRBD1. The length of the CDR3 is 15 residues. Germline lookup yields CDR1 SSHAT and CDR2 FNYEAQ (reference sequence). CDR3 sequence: CASSPGTANTGELFF. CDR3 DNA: TGTGCTAGCAGCCCAGGGACAGCGAACACCGGGGAGCTGTTTTTT.

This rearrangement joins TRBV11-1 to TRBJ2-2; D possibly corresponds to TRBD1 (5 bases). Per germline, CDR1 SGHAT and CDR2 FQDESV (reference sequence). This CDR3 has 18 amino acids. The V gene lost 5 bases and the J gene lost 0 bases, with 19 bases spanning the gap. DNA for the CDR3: TGTGCCAGCAGCCCTAGGGCAGGGCTTCTTGCGAACACCGGGGAGCTGTTTTTT. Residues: CASSPRAGLLANTGELFF. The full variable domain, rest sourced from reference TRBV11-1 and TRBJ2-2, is EAEVAQSPRYKITEKSQAVAFWCDPISGHATLYWYRQILGQGPELLVQFQDESVVDDSQLPKDRFSAERLKGVDSTLKIQPAELGDSAMYLCASSPRAGLLANTGELFFGEGSRLTVL.

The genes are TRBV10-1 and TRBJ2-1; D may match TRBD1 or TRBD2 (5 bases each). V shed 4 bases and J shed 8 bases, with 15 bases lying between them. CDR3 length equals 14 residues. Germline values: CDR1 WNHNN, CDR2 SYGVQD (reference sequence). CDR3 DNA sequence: TGCGCCAGCAGTGTCTCAGGCCCGGGGCATGAGCAGTTCTTC. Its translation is CASSVSGPGHEQFF.

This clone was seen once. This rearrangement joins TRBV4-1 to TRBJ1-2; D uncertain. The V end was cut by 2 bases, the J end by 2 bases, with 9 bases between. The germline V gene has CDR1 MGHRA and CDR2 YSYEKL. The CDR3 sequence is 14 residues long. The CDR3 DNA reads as TGCGCCAGCAGCCAACTTGGCACAAACTATGGCTACACCTTC. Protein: CASSQLGTNYGYTF.

In DNA form, the CDR3 reads TGTGCCAGCAGGAGGAGCGGTTCGGTCTACGAGCAGTACTTC. Protein sequence: CASRRSGSVYEQYF. The chain links TRBV5-8 to TRBJ2-7; D is perhaps TRBD2 (5 bases). The CDR3 spans 14 residues. The germline V gene has CDR1 SGHTS and CDR2 YDEGEE. Trimming took off 5 bases at V and 3 bases at J, with 15 bases between the two ends.

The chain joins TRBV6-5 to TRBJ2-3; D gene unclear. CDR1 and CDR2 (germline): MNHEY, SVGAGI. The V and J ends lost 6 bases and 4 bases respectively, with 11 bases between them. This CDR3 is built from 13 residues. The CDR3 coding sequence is TGTGCCAGCAGACCCCCGGTCCCAGATACGCAGTATTTT. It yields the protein CASRPPVPDTQYF.

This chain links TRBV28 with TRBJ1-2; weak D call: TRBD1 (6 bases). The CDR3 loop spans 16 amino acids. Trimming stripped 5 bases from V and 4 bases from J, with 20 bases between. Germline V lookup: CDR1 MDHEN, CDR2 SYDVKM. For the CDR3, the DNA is TGTGCCAGCAGTCCCCGCGGTCGGGGGGCCGGCTATGGCTACACCTTC. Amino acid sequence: CASSPRGRGAGYGYTF.

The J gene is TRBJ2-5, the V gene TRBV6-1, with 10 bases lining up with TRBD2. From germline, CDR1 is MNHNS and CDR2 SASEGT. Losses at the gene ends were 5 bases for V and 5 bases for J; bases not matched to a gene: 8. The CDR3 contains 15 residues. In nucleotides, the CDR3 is TGTGCCAGCAGTCCAGCGGGGGGGCCGGGGGAGACCCAGTACTTC. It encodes CASSPAGGPGETQYF.

The CDR3 sequence: CASSLQTGRGTEAFF. The DNA of the CDR3 is TGTGCCAGCAGCTTACAGACAGGGCGAGGGACTGAAGCTTTCTTT. This chain uses TRBV7-8 with TRBJ1-1; 7 bases are a match to TRBD1. The V segment lost 2 bases and the J segment 5 bases; nucleotides outside the gene matches: 8. The CDR3 sequence is 15 residues long. Germline V CDR1 and CDR2: SGHVS, FQNEAQ.